Presented here are 10 T cell receptor beta chains from one specimen sequenced in a study of breast tumors, draining lymph nodes, adjacent tissues. Breast cancer patients provided tissue from their axillary draining lymph nodes. MiXCR, run by TCRdb on the multiplex PCR reads, gives a single entry per CDR3 protein. The profile shows more than 100,000 distinct CDR3 sequences, around 24% of them singletons. Sequenced material: axillary lymph node tissue. Receptors originate from a female donor with breast cancer. Some clones in this sample may be carry-over from other donors' samples.

V and J are TRBV6-5 and TRBJ1-2, with 7 positions matching TRBD1. Per the germline V gene, CDR1 is MNHEY and CDR2 is SVGAGI. The CDR3 spans 16 residues. V lost 5 bases and J lost 1; bases outside the gene matches: 10. In DNA form, the CDR3 reads TGTGCCAGCAGTAAGTTCCGGACAGGTGATAACTATGGCTACACCTTC. It encodes CASSKFRTGDNYGYTF.

This clonotype has at least ten counts. The V and J genes are TRBV7-2 and TRBJ2-7, with 7 bases aligning to TRBD1. The germline V gene encodes CDR1 SGHTA and CDR2 FQGNSA. This CDR3 region has 15 residues. V gave up 7 bases and J gave up 6 bases; unmatched junction bases: 15. The CDR3 here is CASKGAQGPTSEQYF. Written as DNA, the CDR3 is TGTGCCAGCAAGGGGGCGCAGGGGCCGACCTCCGAGCAGTACTTC.

This clonotype appeared many times. The gene calls are TRBV29-1 and TRBJ1-6; tentative D call: TRBD1 (5 bases). In germline, CDR1 is SQVTM, CDR2 ANQGSEA. V lost 7 bases and J 4 bases, leaving 14 bases between the germline ends. This CDR3 contains 14 residues. CDR3 protein: CSGSGTAYNSPLHF. CDR3 nucleotide sequence: TGCAGCGGGAGCGGGACGGCATATAATTCACCCCTCCACTTT.

Comment on this clonotype: A much larger clone lies one base from this, so it may be a read error. The chain uses TRBV27 and TRBJ1-6; 9 bases align to TRBD1. The germline V gene encodes CDR1 MNHEY and CDR2 SMNVEV (reference sequence). This CDR3 spans 15 amino acids. Unmatched junction bases numbered 7, after V lost 8 bases and J lost 5 bases. CDR3 protein: CASAKQGANNSPLHF. In DNA, the CDR3 is TGTGCCAGCGCCAAACAGGGGGCGAATAATTCACCCCTCCACTTT.

This clonotype has ten or more counts. J is TRBJ2-3 and V is TRBV30, with 11 positions matching TRBD2. Trimming removed 0 bases from V and 0 bases from J; junction bases left unmatched: 2. The germline CDR1 and CDR2 sequences are GTSNPN and SVGIG (reference sequence). CDR3 length: 16 amino acids. This chain's CDR3 is CAWSVRLAGSTDTQYF. The CDR3 coding sequence is TGTGCCTGGAGTGTACGACTAGCGGGAAGCACAGATACGCAGTATTTT.

This clonotype was counted many times. The chain employs TRBV24-1 and TRBJ2-3; 10 bases fit TRBD2. Unmatched junction bases numbered 11, after V lost 6 bases and J lost 3 bases. This CDR3 has 17 residues. Germline-derived CDR1 and CDR2 are KGHDR and SFDVKD. CDR3 nucleotide sequence: TGTGCCACCAGTCCAGGGAGCGGGAGGGCCCAGACAGATACGCAGTATTTT. This translates into CATSPGSGRAQTDTQYF.

The chain combines TRBV28 with TRBJ2-7; tentative D call: TRBD2 (7 bases). The V end was cut by 1 base, the J end by 0 bases, with 10 bases between. CDR1 is MDHEN and CDR2 is SYDVKM in the germline V gene. The CDR3 contains 15 residues. The CDR3 bases are TGTGCCAGCAGTTTATCCGGGGGGCTCTCCTACGAGCAGTACTTC. Translated, it gives CASSLSGGLSYEQYF.

This clonotype was detected ten times or more. The rearrangement links TRBV6-1 to TRBJ2-7; tentatively, D is TRBD2 (6 bases). The V and J ends lost 4 bases and 2 bases respectively, with 9 bases between them. There are 13 residues in the CDR3. The germline CDR1 and CDR2 sequences are MNHNS and SASEGT. CDR3 sequence: CASSGWGAYEQYF. The CDR3 DNA follows: TGTGCCAGCAGTGGCTGGGGGGCCTACGAGCAGTACTTC.

Details on this clonotype: This could be a read error, since a much larger clone is one nucleotide away. V and J are TRBV2 and TRBJ1-3, with D possibly matching TRBD1 (6 bases). The CDR3 consists of 16 residues. Trimming left V 4 bases short and J 0 bases short, with 13 bases between. CDR1 and CDR2 from the germline V gene are SNHLY and FYNNEI. DNA for the CDR3: TGTGCCAGCAGTGTCCTGAGAGGGGGCTCTGGAAACACCATATATTTT. This encodes CASSVLRGGSGNTIYF.

This clonotype was observed many times. The V call is TRBV7-8, the J call TRBJ1-3; a weak D match, TRBD1 (5 bases). CDR1 and CDR2 from the germline V gene are SGHVS and FQNEAQ. V was pared by 5 bases and J by 4 bases, with 15 bases between. This CDR3 is 15 amino acids long. CDR3 in amino acids: CASSVLQGGGNTIYF. Here the CDR3 DNA reads TGTGCCAGCAGCGTCTTGCAGGGCGGAGGAAACACCATATATTTT.